This paragraph reports one T cell receptor (beta chain). This sample is part of a study of blood T cell repertoires in COVID-19. About the study: Material from acute and convalescent COVID-19 was sourced from the United States, Italy and Spain. The cDNA or gDNA used as material had been derived from T cells, B-cell-depleted T cells, or PBMCs.

The CDR3 extends over 14 amino acids. Germline lookup yields CDR1 SQVTM and CDR2 ANQGSEA. V was pared by 4 bases and J by 3 bases, with 5 bases of the junction left unmatched. TCRdb's copy holds only in-frame clones and misses some; the assay was immunoSEQ multiplex PCR. This sample has roughly 27,000 clones; 88% occur once, and the top ten carry around 6.2%. This receptor was obtained from a human donor in a cohort sampled during active COVID-19. The sample comprised peripheral blood. This sequence joins TRBV29-1 and TRBJ1-1, with 10 nucleotides matching TRBD1. As DNA, the CDR3 is TGCAGCGTTGGGACGGACAGGGGGGACACTGAAGCTTTCTTT. This gives the protein CSVGTDRGDTEAFF.